Each of the 21 T cell receptor beta chains below was sequenced from the same sample in a study of blood T cell repertoires in COVID-19. Repertoires were generated with immunoSEQ multiplex PCR, while TCRdb's copy carries only in-frame clones and drops some. The sample has 470,000 or so clones, approximately 83% seen once. The source material was peripheral blood. The receptors stem from a human donor in a cohort sampled during active COVID-19.

The chain couples TRBV2 to TRBJ1-5; TRBD1 matches 9 bases. The CDR3 is made up of 15 amino acids. The J segment lost 5 bases and the V segment lost 4 bases, leaving 6 bases of the junction unmatched. Germline values: CDR1 SNHLY, CDR2 FYNNEI. The CDR3 is CASSGRRTGDQPQHF. The DNA for the CDR3 is TGTGCCAGCAGTGGTCGCCGGACAGGGGATCAGCCCCAGCATTTT.

V and J are TRBV9 and TRBJ2-3, with 7 bases lining up with TRBD2. V dropped 3 bases and J dropped 2; count of bases not matched to a gene: 9. Per germline, CDR1 SGDLS and CDR2 YYNGEE. CDR3 length equals 16 residues. The CDR3 sequence is CASSAPRAGDTDTQYF. CDR3 bases: TGTGCCAGCAGCGCCCCCCGGGCGGGGGACACAGATACGCAGTATTTT.

The chain joins TRBV2 to TRBJ1-3; possibly TRBD1 for D (6 bases). Trimming removed 6 bases from V and 3 bases from J, with 12 bases in between. The germline CDR1 and CDR2 sequences are SNHLY and FYNNEI. The CDR3 is 14 amino acids. CDR3 sequence reads: CASSGTFDGNTIYF. CDR3 nucleotides: TGTGCCAGCAGCGGGACATTTGATGGAAACACCATATATTTT.

This clone was recorded only once. V is TRBV4-1 and J is TRBJ2-6; D might be TRBD2 (6 bases). CDR1 MGHRA and CDR2 YSYEKL come from the germline V gene. This CDR3 comprises 20 residues. V lost 4 bases, J lost 4 bases, and 26 bases lay in between. The CDR3 protein is CASSPLPLGGRVGGANVLTF. The CDR3 coding sequence is TGCGCCAGCAGCCCCCTTCCCCTGGGAGGCAGGGTGGGAGGGGCCAACGTCCTGACTTTC.

The table lists this clone with many counts. The J gene is TRBJ1-1, the V gene TRBV10-2; D is unclear. The CDR3 runs 14 residues. Trimming left V 1 base short and J 1 base short, with 7 bases between. The germline gives CDR1 WSHSY, CDR2 SAAADI. CDR3 nucleotides: TGCGCCAGCAGTGAGTGGGAGGCGAACACTGAAGCTTTCTTT. This codes for CASSEWEANTEAFF.

This clone was counted between two and nine times. The CDR3 is CSGGFHPYEQYF. In DNA form, the CDR3 reads TGCAGCGGGGGATTCCATCCCTACGAGCAGTACTTC. The chain joins TRBV29-1 to TRBJ2-7; D gene ambiguous. V was shortened by 7 bases and J by 2 bases, with 12 bases between the two germline ends. The CDR3 is 12 amino acids. The germline V gene has CDR1 SQVTM and CDR2 ANQGSEA.

The chain is built from TRBV18 and TRBJ1-2; D unresolved. The CDR3 extends over 16 amino acids. With 3 bases removed from V and 3 bases from J, the gap between germline ends came to 17 bases. From germline, CDR1 is KGHSH and CDR2 LQKENI. CDR3 region: CASSPSRGRRDYGYTF. The CDR3 coding sequence is TGTGCCAGCTCACCCTCGAGAGGGAGGCGTGACTATGGCTACACCTTC.

In this sample, this clone turned up a few times. In the same sample, other DNA sequences code for this CDR3. V and J are TRBV27 and TRBJ1-6, with 8 nucleotides matching TRBD1. Germline CDR1 reads MNHEY; CDR2 reads SMNVEV (reference sequence). V dropped 6 bases and J dropped 5; count of bases not matched to a gene: 3. The CDR3 runs 14 residues. In DNA, the CDR3 is TGTGCCAGCAGGCCGGGACAGGATAATTCACCCCTCCACTTT. Its protein product is CASRPGQDNSPLHF.

J is TRBJ2-5 and V is TRBV27, with 11 bases identical to TRBD2. The V gene end was trimmed by 6 bases and the J gene end by 4 bases; junction bases not matched to a gene: 7. CDR1 is MNHEY, CDR2 SMNVEV, per germline (reference sequence). The CDR3 totals 15 residues. The CDR3 is CASRFSGLAGETQYF. The CDR3 DNA reads as TGTGCCAGCAGATTTTCCGGACTAGCGGGAGAGACCCAGTACTTC.

This sequence joins TRBV5-4 and TRBJ2-3; 15 bases line up with TRBD2. Trimming cost V 1 base and J 2 bases; bases outside gene matches: 5. CDR3 length: 18 amino acids. Germline lookup yields CDR1 SGHNT and CDR2 YYREEE (reference sequence). The CDR3 DNA reads TGTGCCAGCAGCTTGTGGGGACTAGCGGGAGGTATCACAGATACGCAGTATTTT. Amino acid sequence: CASSLWGLAGGITDTQYF.

There are a few counts of this clone. The chain combines TRBV5-1 with TRBJ2-1; 7 nucleotides agree with TRBD2. The CDR3 consists of 16 residues. Germline V gene lookup returns CDR1 SGHRS and CDR2 YFSETQ. V dropped 2 bases and J dropped 7; count of bases not matched to a gene: 12. CDR3 in DNA: TGCGCCAGCAGCTTCCTGACTAGTCAAGCGGGGAATGAGCAGTTCTTC. Protein: CASSFLTSQAGNEQFF.

The gene calls are TRBV11-2 and TRBJ2-3, with a weak D call TRBD2 (6 bases). V gave up 3 bases and J gave up 1 base, with 14 bases separating them. The CDR3 spans 16 residues. The germline V gene encodes CDR1 SGHAT and CDR2 FQNNGV. Written as DNA, the CDR3 is TGTGCCAGCAGCTTTACAACGGGAGCCGGCACAGATACGCAGTATTTT. Translating gives CASSFTTGAGTDTQYF.

The gene calls are TRBV5-1 and TRBJ2-5; TRBD2 matches 11 bases. This CDR3 region has 16 residues. Germline V gene data show CDR1 as SGHRS and CDR2 as YFSETQ. Trimming took 0 bases from V and 2 from J; bases not matched to a gene: 3. The CDR3 nucleotides are TGCGCCAGCAGCTTGGGAGTAGCGGGAGGGCAAGAGACCCAGTACTTC. It is translated as CASSLGVAGGQETQYF.

The chain combines TRBV19 with TRBJ1-5, with 7 bases that match TRBD1. The CDR3 has 17 amino acids. The germline V gene encodes CDR1 LNHDA and CDR2 SQIVND (reference sequence). V trimming: 2 bases; J trimming: 4 bases; junction bases outside the gene matches: 11. CDR3 nucleotides: TGTGCCAGTAGTATACTACCCGGACAGGTATGGAATCAGCCCCAGCATTTT. Protein sequence: CASSILPGQVWNQPQHF.

V and J are TRBV3-1 (or the pseudogene TRBV3-2) and TRBJ2-6; maybe TRBD2 (5 bases). V was shortened by 0 bases and J by 2 bases, with 8 bases between the two germline ends. This CDR3 contains 16 residues. The germline gives CDR1 LGHDT, CDR2 YNNKEL (reference sequence). The CDR3 loop reads CASSQDPSPGANVLTF. DNA for the CDR3: TGTGCCAGCAGCCAAGACCCTAGCCCTGGGGCCAACGTCCTGACTTTC.

V is TRBV28 and J is TRBJ2-2; a weak D match, TRBD2 (5 bases). The CDR3 has 15 residues. Between the trimmed V and J ends, which lost 5 bases and 6 bases, there was a span of 16 bases. Germline V lookup: CDR1 MDHEN, CDR2 SYDVKM. CDR3 DNA: TGTGCCAGCAGTGTGGACCAACCCGGGGCCGGGGAGCTGTTTTTT. Translated: CASSVDQPGAGELFF.

The chain joins TRBV30 to TRBJ2-5, with TRBD1 identical over 9 bases. V lost 3 bases and J lost 4; bases outside the gene matches: 3. The CDR3 sequence is 13 residues long. The germline gives CDR1 GTSNPN, CDR2 SVGIG (reference sequence). The CDR3, as DNA: TGTGCCTGGAGGACAGGGGGTATAGAGACCCAGTACTTC. Translation: CAWRTGGIETQYF.

This chain uses TRBV7-2 with TRBJ2-1; 7 bases line up with TRBD1. The ends lost 1 base at V and 3 bases at J; junction bases unmatched: 6. This CDR3 contains 16 residues. The germline V gene has CDR1 SGHTA and CDR2 FQGNSA. The CDR3 DNA reads TGTGCCAGCAGCTTAGTCGGTGGGACAGTCTACAATGAGCAGTTCTTC. Translating gives CASSLVGGTVYNEQFF. The entire variable domain, with the rest obtained from reference TRBV7-2 and TRBJ2-1, is as follows: GAGVSQSPSNKVTEKGKDVELRCDPISGHTALYWYRQSLGQGLEFLIYFQGNSAPDKSGLPSDRFSAERTGGSVSTLTIQRTQQEDSAVYLCASSLVGGTVYNEQFFGPGTRLTVL.

J is TRBJ2-7 and V is TRBV19; perhaps TRBD2 as D (6 bases). Germline CDR1 reads LNHDA; CDR2 reads SQIVND (reference sequence). The CDR3 covers 15 residues. Between the trimmed V and J ends, which lost 1 base and 0 bases, there was a span of 10 bases. CDR3 amino acids: CASSIVGGNSYEQYF. CDR3 DNA sequence: TGTGCCAGTAGTATAGTGGGGGGTAACTCCTACGAGCAGTACTTC.

This clone was detected a few times. This chain connects TRBV6-6 to TRBJ1-3, with 7 bases identical to TRBD1. Germline lookup yields CDR1 MNHNY and CDR2 SVGAGI (reference sequence). CDR3 size: 14 residues. J gave up 3 bases and V 6 bases, and 5 bases lay outside the gene matches. The CDR3 DNA sequence: TGTGCCAGCAGCCACGGACAGGTTGGAAACACCATATATTTT. This codes for CASSHGQVGNTIYF.

This clone was counted a single time. This chain connects TRBV5-4 to TRBJ2-4; possible D gene TRBD2, 5 bases. This CDR3 has 15 residues. CDR1 SGHNT and CDR2 YYREEE come from the germline V gene (reference sequence). Deletions cut 0 bases from V and 3 bases from J, with 10 bases between. This chain's CDR3 is CASSLDGVVKNIQYF. The CDR3 region has the DNA TGTGCCAGCAGCTTGGACGGGGTAGTCAAAAACATTCAGTACTTC.